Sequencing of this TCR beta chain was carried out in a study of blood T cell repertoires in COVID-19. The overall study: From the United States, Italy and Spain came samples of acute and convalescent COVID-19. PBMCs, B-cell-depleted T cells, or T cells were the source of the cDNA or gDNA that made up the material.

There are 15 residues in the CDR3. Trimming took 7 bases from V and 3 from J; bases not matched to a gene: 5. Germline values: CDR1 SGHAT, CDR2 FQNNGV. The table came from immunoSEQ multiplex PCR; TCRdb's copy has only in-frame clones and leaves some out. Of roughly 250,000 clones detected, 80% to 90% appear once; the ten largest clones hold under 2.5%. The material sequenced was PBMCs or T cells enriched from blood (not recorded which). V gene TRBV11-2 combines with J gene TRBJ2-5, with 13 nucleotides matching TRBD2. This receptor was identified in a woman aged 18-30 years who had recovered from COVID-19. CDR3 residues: CASMDGTSGEETQYF. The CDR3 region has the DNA TGTGCCAGCATGGATGGGACTAGCGGGGAAGAGACCCAGTACTTC.